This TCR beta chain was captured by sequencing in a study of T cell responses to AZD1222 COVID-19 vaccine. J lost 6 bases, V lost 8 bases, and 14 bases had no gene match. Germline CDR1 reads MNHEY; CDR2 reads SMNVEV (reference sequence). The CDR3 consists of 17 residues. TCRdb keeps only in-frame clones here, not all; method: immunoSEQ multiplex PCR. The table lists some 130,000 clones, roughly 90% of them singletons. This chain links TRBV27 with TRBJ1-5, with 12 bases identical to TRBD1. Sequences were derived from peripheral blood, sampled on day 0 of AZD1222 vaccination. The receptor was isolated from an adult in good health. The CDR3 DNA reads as TGTGCCAGCGGTTCGGGACAGGGGGCTTCAGGAGGTCAGCCCCAGCATTTT. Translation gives CASGSGQGASGGQPQHF.